This T cell receptor beta chain is from a study of OX40 agonist ivuxolimab in advanced cancers. In germline, CDR1 is SGHNT, CDR2 YENEEA. Trimming left V 4 bases short and J 3 bases short, with 6 bases between. This CDR3 is 12 amino acids long. TCRdb keeps only in-frame clones here, not all; method: immunoSEQ multiplex PCR. The table includes fewer than 95,000 clones, approximately 90% detected once. The sample in question was CD4+ or CD8+ T cells sorted from blood, obtained in a trial of the OX40 agonist ivuxolimab. The sequence derives from an adult with an advanced solid tumor such as melanoma, head and neck, liver or kidney cancer. The rearrangement uses TRBV11-3 and TRBJ1-1, with D uncertain. This CDR3 reads CASSSEYTEAFF. CDR3 coding DNA: TGTGCCAGCAGCTCGGAGTACACTGAAGCTTTCTTT.